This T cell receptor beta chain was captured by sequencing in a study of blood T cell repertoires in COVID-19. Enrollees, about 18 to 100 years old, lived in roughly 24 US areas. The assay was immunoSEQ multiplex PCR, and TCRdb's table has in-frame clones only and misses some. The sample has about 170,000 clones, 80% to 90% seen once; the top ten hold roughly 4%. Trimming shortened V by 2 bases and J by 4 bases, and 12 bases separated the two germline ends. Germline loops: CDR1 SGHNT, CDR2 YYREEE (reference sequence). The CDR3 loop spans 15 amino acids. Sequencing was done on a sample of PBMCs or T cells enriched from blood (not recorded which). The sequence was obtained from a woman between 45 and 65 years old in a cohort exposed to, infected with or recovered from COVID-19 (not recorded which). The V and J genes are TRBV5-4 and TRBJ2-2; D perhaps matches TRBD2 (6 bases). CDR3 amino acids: CASSLYGTRTGELFF. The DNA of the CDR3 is TGTGCCAGCAGCTTATATGGGACTCGCACCGGGGAGCTGTTTTTT.